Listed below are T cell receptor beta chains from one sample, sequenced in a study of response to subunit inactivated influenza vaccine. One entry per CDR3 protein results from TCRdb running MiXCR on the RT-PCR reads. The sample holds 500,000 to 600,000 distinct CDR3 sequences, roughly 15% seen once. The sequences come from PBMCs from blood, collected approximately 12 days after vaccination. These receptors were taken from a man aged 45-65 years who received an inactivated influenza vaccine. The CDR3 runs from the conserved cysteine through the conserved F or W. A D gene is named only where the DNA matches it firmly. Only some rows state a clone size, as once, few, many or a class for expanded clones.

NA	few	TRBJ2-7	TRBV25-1	CASSESARGPYEQYF	TGTGCCAGCAGTGAATCTGCCAGAGGCCCCTACGAGCAGTACTTC
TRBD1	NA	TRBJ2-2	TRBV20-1	CSATPGGYAGELFF	TGCAGTGCCACCCCAGGGGGTTACGCCGGGGAGCTGTTTTTT
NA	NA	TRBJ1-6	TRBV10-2	CASSDRKNSPLHF	TGCGCCAGCAGTGACAGGAAGAATTCACCCCTCCACTTT
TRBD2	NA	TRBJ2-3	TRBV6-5	CASSYSQGGGISTDTQYF	TGTGCCAGCAGTTACTCTCAGGGCGGGGGGATAAGCACAGATACGCAGTATTTT
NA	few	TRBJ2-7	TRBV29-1	CSVVIIGYEQYF	TGCAGCGTTGTAATCATCGGTTACGAGCAGTACTTC
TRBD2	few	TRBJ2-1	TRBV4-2	CASSQDPTSDEQFF	TGTGCCAGCAGCCAAGACCCTACTAGCGACGAGCAGTTCTTC
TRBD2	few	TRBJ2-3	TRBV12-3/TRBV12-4	CASNAGGRADTQYF	TGTGCCAGCAACGCGGGGGGGAGGGCAGATACGCAGTATTTT
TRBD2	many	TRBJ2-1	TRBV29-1	CSVEDRSGSSYNEQFF	TGCAGCGTTGAAGATAGAAGCGGGAGTTCCTACAATGAGCAGTTCTTC
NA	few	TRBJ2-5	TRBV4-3	CASSQVGLGQETQYF	TGCGCCAGCAGCCAAGTGGGGTTAGGCCAAGAGACCCAGTACTTC
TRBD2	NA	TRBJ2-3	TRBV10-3	CAISELLAGGTDTQYF	TGTGCCATCAGTGAGTTGTTAGCGGGAGGAACAGATACGCAGTATTTT
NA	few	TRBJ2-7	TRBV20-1	CSARPGWGYEQYF	TGCAGTGCTAGACCTGGATGGGGGTACGAGCAGTACTTC
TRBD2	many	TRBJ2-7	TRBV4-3	CASSAETSGRVHEQYF	TGCGCCAGCAGCGCGGAGACTAGCGGGAGGGTCCACGAGCAGTACTTC
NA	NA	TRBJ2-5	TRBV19	CASSMPGSKTQYF	TGTGCCAGTAGTATGCCAGGGTCAAAGACCCAGTACTTC
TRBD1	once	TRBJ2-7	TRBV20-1	CSARGDRASYEQYF	TGCAGTGCTAGGGGGGACAGGGCCTCCTACGAGCAGTACTTC
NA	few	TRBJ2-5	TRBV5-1	CASREGTQETQYF	TGCGCCAGCAGAGAGGGTACACAAGAGACCCAGTACTTC
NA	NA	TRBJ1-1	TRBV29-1	CSVELQAGLWTEAFF	TGCAGCGTTGAGTTACAAGCTGGACTATGGACTGAAGCTTTCTTT
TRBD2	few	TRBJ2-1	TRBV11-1	CASSSGGSGRRSYNEQFF	TGTGCCAGCAGCTCCGGGGGGAGCGGGAGGAGGTCCTACAATGAGCAGTTCTTC
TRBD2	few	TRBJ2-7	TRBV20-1	CASRRERSYEQYF	TGCGCCTCAAGGCGGGAGAGGTCCTACGAGCAGTACTTC
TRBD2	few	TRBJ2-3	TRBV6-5	CASSYDLAGGTDTQYF	TGTGCCAGCAGTTACGACCTAGCGGGGGGCACAGATACGCAGTATTTT
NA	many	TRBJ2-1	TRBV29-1	CSVGFLEQFF	TGCAGCGTTGGTTTTCTCGAGCAGTTCTTC
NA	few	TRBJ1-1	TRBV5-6	CATEFFTGRTEAFF	TGTGCCACCGAGTTCTTTACAGGGAGAACTGAAGCTTTCTTT
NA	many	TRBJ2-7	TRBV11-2	CASSLVVGDTYEQYF	TGTGCCAGCAGCTTAGTCGTTGGGGACACGTACGAGCAGTACTTC
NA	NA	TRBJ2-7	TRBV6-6	CASSYLAFYEQYF	TGTGCCAGCAGTTATTTGGCGTTCTACGAGCAGTACTTC
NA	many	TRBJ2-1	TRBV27	CASSFSVYNEQFF	TGTGCCAGCAGTTTCTCCGTCTACAATGAGCAGTTCTTC
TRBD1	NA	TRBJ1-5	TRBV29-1	CSVRDRNQPQHF	TGCAGTGTCCGGGACAGAAATCAGCCCCAGCATTTT
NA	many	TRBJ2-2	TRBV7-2	CASSLMGLGTGELFF	TGTGCCAGCAGCTTAATGGGGTTGGGGACCGGGGAGCTGTTTTTT
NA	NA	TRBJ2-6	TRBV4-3	CASSQDPSNSGANVLTF	TGCGCCAGCAGCCAAGATCCCTCTAATTCTGGGGCCAACGTCCTGACTTTC
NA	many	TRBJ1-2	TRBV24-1	CATSAQDYGYTF	TGTGCCACCAGTGCACAGGACTATGGCTACACCTTC
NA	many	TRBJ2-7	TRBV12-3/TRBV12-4	CASRHHPQELMQYF	TGTGCCAGCAGGCACCACCCACAGGAGTTAATGCAGTACTTC
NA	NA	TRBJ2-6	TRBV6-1	CASSEAGHITSGANVLTF	TGTGCCAGCAGTGAAGCGGGACATATAACTTCTGGGGCCAACGTCCTGACTTTC
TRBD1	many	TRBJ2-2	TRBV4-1	CASSQPSGTGVDTGELFF	TGCGCCAGCAGCCAACCTTCCGGGACAGGGGTTGACACCGGGGAGCTGTTTTTT
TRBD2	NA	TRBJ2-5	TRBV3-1	CASRSWEGRETQYF	TGTGCCAGCAGAAGCTGGGAGGGGCGAGAGACCCAGTACTTC
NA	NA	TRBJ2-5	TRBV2	CASSPAPGGETQYF	TGTGCCAGCAGTCCGGCGCCAGGTGGGGAGACCCAGTACTTC
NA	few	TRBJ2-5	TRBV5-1	CASSPGDSRFSAGAQQETQYF	TGCGCCAGCAGCCCCGGGGACAGTCGATTTTCTGCGGGAGCTCAACAAGAGACCCAGTACTTC
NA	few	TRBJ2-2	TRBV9	CASSVAQVSGELFF	TGTGCCAGCAGCGTAGCTCAGGTCTCCGGGGAGCTGTTTTTT
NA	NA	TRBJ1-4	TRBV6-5	CASSYRTGSGTNEKLFF	TGTGCCAGCAGTTACCGTACGGGGTCAGGAACTAATGAAAAACTGTTTTTT
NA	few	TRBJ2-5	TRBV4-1	CASSHSGSTQETQYF	TGCGCCAGCAGCCATTCGGGCAGTACTCAAGAGACCCAGTACTTC
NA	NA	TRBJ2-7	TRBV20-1	CSRSLQLLSYEQYF	TGCAGCCGATCCTTACAGTTACTCTCCTACGAGCAGTACTTC
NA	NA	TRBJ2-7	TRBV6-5	CASSYLRHPSSYEQYF	TGTGCCAGCAGTTACCTCCGACACCCGAGCTCCTACGAGCAGTACTTC
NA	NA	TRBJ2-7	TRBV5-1	CASSLEYPTGEQYF	TGCGCCAGCAGCTTGGAATACCCGACGGGCGAGCAGTACTTC
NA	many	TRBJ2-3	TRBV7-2	CASSSGGRTDTQYF	TGTGCCAGCAGTTCCGGGGGTCGCACAGATACGCAGTATTTT
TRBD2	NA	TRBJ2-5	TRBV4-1	CASSQLAGVSKETQYF	TGCGCCAGCAGCCAACTAGCGGGGGTTAGCAAAGAGACCCAGTACTTC
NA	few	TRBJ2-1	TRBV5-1	CASSRGDSFSYNEQFF	TGCGCCAGCAGCCGGGGGGACAGCTTCTCCTACAATGAGCAGTTCTTC
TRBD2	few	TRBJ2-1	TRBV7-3	CASSQLRLASGEQFF	TGTGCCAGCAGCCAACTAAGACTAGCGTCGGGTGAGCAGTTCTTC
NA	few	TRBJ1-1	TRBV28	CASGYHRGRTEAFF	TGTGCCAGCGGGTATCACCGGGGTCGCACTGAAGCTTTCTTT
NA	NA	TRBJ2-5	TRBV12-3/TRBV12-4	CASSLKVETQYF	TGTGCCAGCAGTTTAAAGGTAGAGACCCAGTACTTC
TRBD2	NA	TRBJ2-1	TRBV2	CASSAPTSGQYNEQFF	TGTGCCAGCAGCGCCCCGACTAGCGGGCAGTACAATGAGCAGTTCTTC
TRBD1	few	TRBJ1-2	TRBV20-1	CSTSTTDRGRYTF	TGCAGTACCTCGACCACCGACAGGGGGCGCTACACCTTC
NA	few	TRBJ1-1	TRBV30	CAWSATLLNTEAFF	TGTGCCTGGAGTGCTACGTTACTGAACACTGAAGCTTTCTTT
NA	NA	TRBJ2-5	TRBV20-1	CSARAGLGTQYF	TGCAGTGCTAGGGCCGGACTGGGGACCCAGTACTTC
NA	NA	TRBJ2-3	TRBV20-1	CSARDNWGVGTDTQYF	TGCAGTGCTAGAGATAATTGGGGAGTCGGCACAGATACGCAGTATTTT
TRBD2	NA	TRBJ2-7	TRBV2	CASSALRGGLYEQYF	TGTGCCAGCAGTGCCCTGCGGGGGGGCCTCTACGAGCAGTACTTC
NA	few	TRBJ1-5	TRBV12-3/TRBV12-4	CASSLAGVGDRPQHF	TGTGCCAGCAGTTTGGCAGGGGTAGGGGATCGGCCCCAGCATTTT
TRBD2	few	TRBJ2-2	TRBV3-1	CASSSAGGPGTGELFF	TGTGCCAGCAGTTCAGCGGGGGGCCCGGGCACCGGGGAGCTGTTTTTT
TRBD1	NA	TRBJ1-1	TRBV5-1	CASSLATGGGTEAFF	TGCGCCAGCAGCTTGGCAACAGGGGGCGGCACTGAAGCTTTCTTT
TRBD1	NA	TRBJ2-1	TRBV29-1	CSVASGTGYNEQFF	TGCAGCGTTGCCTCCGGGACAGGTTATAATGAGCAGTTCTTC
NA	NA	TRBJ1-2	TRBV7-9	CASSSGAGHGYTF	TGTGCCAGCAGCTCTGGAGCGGGCCATGGCTACACCTTC
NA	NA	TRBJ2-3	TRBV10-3	CAIGLGTDTQYF	TGTGCCATCGGTCTTGGAACAGATACGCAGTATTTT
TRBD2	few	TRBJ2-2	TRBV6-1	CASSGLAPTGELFF	TGTGCCAGCAGTGGACTAGCTCCCACCGGGGAGCTGTTTTTT
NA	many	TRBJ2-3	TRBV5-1	CASREDTDTQYF	TGCGCCAGCCGCGAAGACACAGATACGCAGTATTTT